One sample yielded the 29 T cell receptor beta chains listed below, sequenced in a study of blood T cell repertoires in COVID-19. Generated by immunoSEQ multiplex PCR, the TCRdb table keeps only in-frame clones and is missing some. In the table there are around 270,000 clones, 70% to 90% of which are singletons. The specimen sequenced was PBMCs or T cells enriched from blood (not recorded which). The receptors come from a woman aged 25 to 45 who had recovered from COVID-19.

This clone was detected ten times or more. CDR3 in amino acids: CATSREAPDRAAGNTIYF. The CDR3 region has the DNA TGTGCCACCAGCAGAGAAGCGCCCGACAGGGCGGCTGGAAACACCATATATTTT. V is TRBV15 and J is TRBJ1-3, with 7 bases identical to TRBD1. This CDR3 contains 18 residues. The germline V gene encodes CDR1 LNHNV and CDR2 YYDKDF (reference sequence). V gave up 0 bases and J gave up 2 bases; unmatched junction bases: 10.

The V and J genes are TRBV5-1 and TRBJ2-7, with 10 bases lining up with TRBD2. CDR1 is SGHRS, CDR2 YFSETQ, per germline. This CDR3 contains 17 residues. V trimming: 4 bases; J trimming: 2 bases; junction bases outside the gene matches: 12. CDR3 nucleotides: TGCGCCAGCAGCCCATGGACTAGCGGTGGAGGTACCTACGAGCAGTACTTC. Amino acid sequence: CASSPWTSGGGTYEQYF.

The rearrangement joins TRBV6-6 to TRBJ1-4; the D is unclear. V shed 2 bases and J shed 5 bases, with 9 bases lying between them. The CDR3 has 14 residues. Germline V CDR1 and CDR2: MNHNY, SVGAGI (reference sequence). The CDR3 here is CASSYTDGNEKLFF. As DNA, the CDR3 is TGTGCCAGCAGTTACACCGACGGGAATGAAAAACTGTTTTTT.

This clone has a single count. The CDR3 nucleotides are TGTGCCAGCAGCCAGGCCCGACTAGCGGGAGATACGCAGTATTTT. Translated: CASSQARLAGDTQYF. The chain carries TRBV14 and TRBJ2-3, with TRBD2 matching over 10 bases. Germline V lookup: CDR1 SGHDN, CDR2 FVKESK. V shed 3 bases and J 5 bases; nucleotides not matched to a gene: 5. CDR3 size: 15 residues.

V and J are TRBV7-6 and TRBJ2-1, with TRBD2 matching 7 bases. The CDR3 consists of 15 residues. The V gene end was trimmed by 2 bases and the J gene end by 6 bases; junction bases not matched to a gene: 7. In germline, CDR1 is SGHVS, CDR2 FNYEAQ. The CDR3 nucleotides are TGTGCCAGCAGCTTATTGGGGGGGGGTAGCAATGAGCAGTTCTTC. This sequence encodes CASSLLGGGSNEQFF.

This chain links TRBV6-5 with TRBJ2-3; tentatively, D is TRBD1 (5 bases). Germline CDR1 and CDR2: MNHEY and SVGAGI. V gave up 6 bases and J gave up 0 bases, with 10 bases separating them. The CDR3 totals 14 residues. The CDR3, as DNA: TGTGCCAGCAGGAAACAGGCTAGCACAGATACGCAGTATTTT. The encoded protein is CASRKQASTDTQYF.

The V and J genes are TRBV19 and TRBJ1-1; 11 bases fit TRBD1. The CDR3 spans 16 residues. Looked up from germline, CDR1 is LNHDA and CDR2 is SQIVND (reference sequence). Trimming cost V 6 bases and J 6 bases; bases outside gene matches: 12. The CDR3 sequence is CASRSRDRGYSAEAFF. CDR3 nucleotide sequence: TGTGCCAGTAGAAGCCGGGACAGGGGGTATAGCGCTGAAGCTTTCTTT.

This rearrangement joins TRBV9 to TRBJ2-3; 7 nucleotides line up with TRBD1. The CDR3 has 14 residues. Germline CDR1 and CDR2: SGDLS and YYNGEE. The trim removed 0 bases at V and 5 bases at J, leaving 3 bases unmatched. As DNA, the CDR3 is TGTGCCAGCAGCGTAGGACAGGGCTTAGATACGCAGTATTTT. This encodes CASSVGQGLDTQYF. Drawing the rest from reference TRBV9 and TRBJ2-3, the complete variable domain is DSGVTQTPKHLITATGQRVTLRCSPRSGDLSVYWYQQSLDQGLQFLIQYYNGEERAKGNILERFSAQQFPDLHSELNLSSLELGDSALYFCASSVGQGLDTQYFGPGTRLTVL.

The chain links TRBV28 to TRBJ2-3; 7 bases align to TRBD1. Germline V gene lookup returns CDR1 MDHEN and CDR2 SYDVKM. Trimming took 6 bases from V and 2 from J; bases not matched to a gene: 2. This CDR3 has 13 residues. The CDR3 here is CASRGQITDTQYF. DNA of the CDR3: TGTGCCAGCAGGGGACAGATCACAGATACGCAGTATTTT.

CDR3 region: CASSLTVGTPYEQYF. For the CDR3, the DNA is TGTGCCAGCAGCCTCACCGTTGGGACACCCTACGAGCAGTACTTC. The rearrangement uses TRBV9 and TRBJ2-7; D may be TRBD1 (6 bases). CDR1 and CDR2 from the germline V gene are SGDLS and YYNGEE. With 4 bases removed from V and 2 bases from J, the gap between germline ends came to 16 bases. This CDR3 has 15 residues.

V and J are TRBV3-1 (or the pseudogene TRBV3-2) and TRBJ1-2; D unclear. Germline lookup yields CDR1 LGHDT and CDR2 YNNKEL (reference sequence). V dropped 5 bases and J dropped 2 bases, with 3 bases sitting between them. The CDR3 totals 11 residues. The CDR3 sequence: CASSLNYGYTF. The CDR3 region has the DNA TGTGCCAGCAGCTTAAACTATGGCTACACCTTC.

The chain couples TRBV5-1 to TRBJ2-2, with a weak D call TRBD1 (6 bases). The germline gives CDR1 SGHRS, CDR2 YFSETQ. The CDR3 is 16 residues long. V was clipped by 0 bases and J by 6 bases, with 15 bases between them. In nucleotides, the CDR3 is TGCGCCAGCAGCTTGGTTGCCCAGGGGTTCGCCGGGGAGCTGTTTTTT. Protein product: CASSLVAQGFAGELFF.

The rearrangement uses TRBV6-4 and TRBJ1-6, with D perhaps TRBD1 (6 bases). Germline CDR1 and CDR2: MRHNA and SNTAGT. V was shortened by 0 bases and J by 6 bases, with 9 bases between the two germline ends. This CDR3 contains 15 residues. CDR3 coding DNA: TGTGCCAGCAGTGACTCGATGGACAGTAATTCACCCCTCCACTTT. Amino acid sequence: CASSDSMDSNSPLHF.

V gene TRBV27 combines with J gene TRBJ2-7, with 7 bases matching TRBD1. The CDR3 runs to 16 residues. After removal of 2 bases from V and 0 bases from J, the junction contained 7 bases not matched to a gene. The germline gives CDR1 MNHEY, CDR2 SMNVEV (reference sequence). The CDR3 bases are TGTGCCAGCAGTTTAGCATACAGGGGTAGCTCCTACGAGCAGTACTTC. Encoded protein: CASSLAYRGSSYEQYF.

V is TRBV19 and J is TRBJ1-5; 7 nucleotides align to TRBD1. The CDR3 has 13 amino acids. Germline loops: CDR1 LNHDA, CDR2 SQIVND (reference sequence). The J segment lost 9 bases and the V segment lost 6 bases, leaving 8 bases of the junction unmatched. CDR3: CASSNDRERPQHF. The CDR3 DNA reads TGTGCCAGTAGCAACGACAGGGAACGGCCCCAGCATTTT.

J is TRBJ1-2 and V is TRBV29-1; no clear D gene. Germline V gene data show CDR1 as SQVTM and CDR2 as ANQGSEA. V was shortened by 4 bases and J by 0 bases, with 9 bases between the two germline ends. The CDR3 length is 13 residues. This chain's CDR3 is CSVVPRSNYGYTF. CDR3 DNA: TGCAGCGTTGTCCCGAGATCTAACTATGGCTACACCTTC.

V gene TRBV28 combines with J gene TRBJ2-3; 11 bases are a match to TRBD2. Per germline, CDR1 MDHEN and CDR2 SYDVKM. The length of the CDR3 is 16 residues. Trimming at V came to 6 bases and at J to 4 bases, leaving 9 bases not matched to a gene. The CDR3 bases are TGTGCCAGCAGAGGAGGGACTAGCGGTCCTTCAGATACGCAGTATTTT. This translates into CASRGGTSGPSDTQYF.

CDR3 amino acids: CASSLGGASNYGYTF. The CDR3 DNA follows: TGTGCCAGCAGTTTGGGTGGGGCATCTAACTATGGCTACACCTTC. The rearrangement joins TRBV28 to TRBJ1-2, with D perhaps matching TRBD1 (5 bases). Trimming took 3 bases from V and 0 from J, leaving 11 bases between them. In germline, CDR1 is MDHEN, CDR2 SYDVKM. The CDR3 extends over 15 amino acids.

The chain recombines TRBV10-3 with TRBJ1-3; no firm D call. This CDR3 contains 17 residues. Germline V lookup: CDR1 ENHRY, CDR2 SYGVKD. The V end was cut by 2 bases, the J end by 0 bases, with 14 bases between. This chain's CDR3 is CAISERHPTGSGNTIYF. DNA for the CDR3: TGTGCCATCAGTGAGCGGCATCCGACGGGCTCTGGAAACACCATATATTTT.

CDR3 coding DNA: TGTGCCAGCAGCTTGGACTTGATCTCCTACGAGCAGTACTTC. Its protein product is CASSLDLISYEQYF. The V gene is TRBV5-4, the J gene TRBJ2-7, with no clear D. Germline V CDR1 and CDR2: SGHNT, YYREEE (reference sequence). V lost 0 bases to trimming and J lost 0 bases, with 7 bases between them. This CDR3 is 14 amino acids long.

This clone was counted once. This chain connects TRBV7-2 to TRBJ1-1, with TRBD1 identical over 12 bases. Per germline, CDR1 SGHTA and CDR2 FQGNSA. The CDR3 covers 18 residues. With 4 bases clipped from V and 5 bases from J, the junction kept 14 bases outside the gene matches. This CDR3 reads CASSSPEGQGAVGTEAFF. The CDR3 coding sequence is TGTGCCAGCAGCTCCCCGGAGGGACAGGGGGCAGTAGGAACTGAAGCTTTCTTT.

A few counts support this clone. The CDR3 DNA is TGTGCCAGCAGCTTGGGCCAGAGCACAGATACGCAGTATTTT. Amino acid sequence: CASSLGQSTDTQYF. This chain uses TRBV5-4 with TRBJ2-3; D remains unclear. In germline, CDR1 is SGHNT, CDR2 YYREEE (reference sequence). This CDR3 is 14 amino acids long. Trimming removed 0 bases from V and 0 bases from J, with 5 bases in between.

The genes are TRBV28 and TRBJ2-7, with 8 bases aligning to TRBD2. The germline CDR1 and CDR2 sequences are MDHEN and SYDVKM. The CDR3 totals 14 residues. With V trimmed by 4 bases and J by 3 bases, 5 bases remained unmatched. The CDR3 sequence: CASSYGRALYEQYF. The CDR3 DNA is TGTGCCAGCAGTTACGGGAGGGCCCTCTACGAGCAGTACTTC.

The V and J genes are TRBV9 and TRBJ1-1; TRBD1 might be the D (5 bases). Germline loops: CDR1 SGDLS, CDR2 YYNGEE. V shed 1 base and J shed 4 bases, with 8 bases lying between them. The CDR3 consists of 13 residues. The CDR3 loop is CASSVQGGTEAFF. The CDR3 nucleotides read TGTGCCAGCAGCGTACAGGGTGGCACTGAAGCTTTCTTT.

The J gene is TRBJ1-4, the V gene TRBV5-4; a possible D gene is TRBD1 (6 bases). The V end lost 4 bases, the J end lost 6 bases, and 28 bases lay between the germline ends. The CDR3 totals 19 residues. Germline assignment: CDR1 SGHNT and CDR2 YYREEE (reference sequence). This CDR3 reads CASSRGAGARRAVDEKLFF. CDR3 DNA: TGTGCCAGCAGCCGGGGGGCAGGGGCGCGAAGGGCGGTTGATGAAAAACTGTTTTTT.

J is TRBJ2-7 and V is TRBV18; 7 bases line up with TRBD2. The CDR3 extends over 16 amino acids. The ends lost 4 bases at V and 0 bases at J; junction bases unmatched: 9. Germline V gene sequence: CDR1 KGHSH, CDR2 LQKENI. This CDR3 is CASSHLGGKSSYEQYF. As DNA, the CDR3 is TGTGCCAGCTCACACTTGGGGGGGAAGAGCTCCTACGAGCAGTACTTC.

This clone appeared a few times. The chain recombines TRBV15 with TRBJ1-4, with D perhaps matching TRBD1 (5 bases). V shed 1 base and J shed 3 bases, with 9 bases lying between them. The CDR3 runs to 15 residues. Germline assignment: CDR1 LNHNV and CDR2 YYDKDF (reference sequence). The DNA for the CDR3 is TGTGCCACCAGCAGAGGTCCAGGGTCTAATGAAAAACTGTTTTTT. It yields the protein CATSRGPGSNEKLFF. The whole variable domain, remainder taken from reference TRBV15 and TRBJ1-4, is DAMVIQNPRYQVTQFGKPVTLSCSQTLNHNVMYWYQQKSSQAPKLLFHYYDKDFNNEADTPDNFQSRRPNTSFCFLDIRSPGLGDTAMYLCATSRGPGSNEKLFFGSGTQLSVL.

The CDR3 DNA reads TGCGCCAGCAGCCCAATCGGGGGGCCCCTGGGTCAGCCCCAGCATTTT. Translating gives CASSPIGGPLGQPQHF. The rearrangement uses TRBV4-1 and TRBJ1-5; TRBD1 might be the D (6 bases). V lost 4 bases, J lost 6 bases, and 19 bases lay in between. Germline loops: CDR1 MGHRA, CDR2 YSYEKL. This CDR3 has 16 amino acids.

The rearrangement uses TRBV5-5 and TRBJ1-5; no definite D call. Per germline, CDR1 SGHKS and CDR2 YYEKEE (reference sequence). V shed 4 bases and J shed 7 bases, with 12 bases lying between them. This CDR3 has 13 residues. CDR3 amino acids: CASSLGRRQPQHF. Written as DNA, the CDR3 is TGTGCCAGCAGCCTGGGGAGGAGGCAGCCCCAGCATTTT.